The clone carrying this T cell receptor beta chain was counted a few times. Its antigen remains unknown. CDR3 length equals 14 residues. The germline gives CDR1 SEHNR, CDR2 FQNEAQ (reference sequence). The germline V and J ends were trimmed by 8 bases and 6 bases, with 19 bases remaining between them. Each TCR beta library was made by quantitative 5'-RACE that incorporated molecular barcodes. TCRdb reanalysed the 5' RACE reads using MiXCR and keeps one entry per CDR3 protein. The sample gives 250,000 to 400,000 distinct CDR3 sequences, under 14% of which show up once; about a tenth is in the top ten. This entry belongs to a study of CD8 T cells in ankylosing spondylitis. Overall study findings and caveats: Previously reported in reactive arthritis synovial fluid and blood were some of the motif variants. Seven to nine highly homologous variants made up a TCR beta motif, and this motif appeared characteristic of ankylosing spondylitis blood.

The clonotype originates from a female donor with ankylosing spondylitis or in good health (not recorded which). The sample was blood, either unsorted or a sorted T cell fraction (not recorded which). The chain employs TRBV7-9 and TRBJ1-1; possible D gene TRBD1, 5 bases. DNA for the CDR3: TGTGCCAGCCCGCCCGACGGTACAGGCTCTGAAGCTTTCTTT. Its translation is CASPPDGTGSEAFF.